Given below is one T cell receptor (beta chain) in context. The repertoire was sequenced with immunoSEQ multiplex PCR; TCRdb's copy has only in-frame clones and lacks some. The sample has tens of thousands of clones, 86% seen once; the top ten hold more than 4.5%. The CDR3 is 14 residues long. CDR1 is MGHRA and CDR2 is YSYEKL in the germline V gene. Trimming removed 0 bases at V and 3 bases at J, with 6 bases between. The data stem from a study of technical replicates of blood from a handful of donors. What was sequenced was PBMCs. The chain couples TRBV4-1 to TRBJ2-1; tentative D call: TRBD2 (6 bases). This clonotype was obtained from a human donor in good health. Some clones in this sample may be carry-over from other donors' samples. CDR3 DNA: TGCGCCAGCAGCCAAGAGGGGGGCTACAATGAGCAGTTCTTC. It is translated as CASSQEGGYNEQFF.